In its sample, the clone carrying this T cell receptor (beta chain) was seen a few times. Its antigen is currently unknown. TCRdb re-derived calls from the 5' RACE reads in MiXCR, one entry per CDR3 protein. Among around 380,000 distinct CDR3 sequences, 28% were seen once, and the ten largest hold 5.5% to 6.5%. This specimen comes from a study of identical twins' blood T cells. Three pairs of healthy female monozygous twins were the donors. V lost 3 bases and J 7 bases, leaving 9 bases between the germline ends. The CDR3 contains 12 residues. General study points: Twin similarity might stem from environmental factors, not only genetics. Each donor's most abundant TCRbeta clonotypes shared more CDR3 sequences with her twin than unrelated donors.

This clonotype was obtained from a woman aged 18 to 55 in good health. The chain carries TRBV12-3 or TRBV12-4 and TRBJ1-2; maybe TRBD1 (5 bases). Sequencing input: PBMCs. This CDR3 reads CASSFGAGGYTF. The CDR3 DNA sequence: TGTGCCAGCAGTTTTGGGGCTGGTGGCTACACCTTC.